This T cell receptor (beta chain) appears in the sequencing data of a study of cytomegalovirus exposure and HLA in healthy donors. 60 Vbeta and 13 Jbeta primers were used in PCR. Per the study methods: Later analysis identified approximately 88 million unique TCR beta chains, approximately 10 million shared. Libraries were prepared by immunoSEQ multiplex PCR; TCRdb keeps only in-frame clonotypes and omits some of them. The D gene and trimming were derived from the DNA, and the V and J assignments and clone size from that table. The sample lists about 150,000 clones, roughly 84% occurring once. Study-wide results and limits: Common viral pathogens (according to a later analysis) appeared linked to several of the most significant clusters. Being productive about 87% or about 30% of the time was typical of most TCR beta V segments in an earlier analysis.

Turning to this clone: What it recognizes is unknown.

V dropped 10 bases and J dropped 4 bases, with 16 bases sitting between them. The CDR3 is made up of 14 amino acids. The germline CDR1 and CDR2 sequences are LNHDA and SQIVND (reference sequence). J is TRBJ2-2 and V is TRBV19; TRBD1 might be the D (5 bases). Material: PBMCs. The TCR was taken from a woman under 30 in good health and CMV-seronegative. The CDR3, as DNA: TGTGCCACTGACTTCGGGCAGGGCACCGGGGAGCTGTTTTTT. This encodes CATDFGQGTGELFF. The full variable domain, rest sourced from reference TRBV19 and TRBJ2-2, is DGGITQSPKYLFRKEGQNVTLSCEQNLNHDAMYWYRQDPGQGLRLIYYSQIVNDFQKGDIAEGYSVSREKKESFPLTVTSAQKNPTAFYLCATDFGQGTGELFFGEGSRLTVL.